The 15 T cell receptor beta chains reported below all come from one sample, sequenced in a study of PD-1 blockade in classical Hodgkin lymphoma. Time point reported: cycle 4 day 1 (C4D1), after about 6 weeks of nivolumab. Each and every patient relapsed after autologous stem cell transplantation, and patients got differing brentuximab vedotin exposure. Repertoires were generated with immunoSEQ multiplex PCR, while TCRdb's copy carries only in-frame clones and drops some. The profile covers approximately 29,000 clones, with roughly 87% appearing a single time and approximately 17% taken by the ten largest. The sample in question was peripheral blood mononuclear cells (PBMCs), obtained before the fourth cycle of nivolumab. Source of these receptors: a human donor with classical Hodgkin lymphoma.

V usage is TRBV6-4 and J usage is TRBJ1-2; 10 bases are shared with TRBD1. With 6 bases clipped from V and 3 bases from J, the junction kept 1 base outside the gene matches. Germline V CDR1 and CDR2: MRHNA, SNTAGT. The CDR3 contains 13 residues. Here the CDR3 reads CASRGTGDYGYTF. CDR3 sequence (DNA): TGTGCCAGCAGGGGGACAGGGGACTATGGCTACACCTTC.

CDR3: CASSPRTPSYEQYF. For the CDR3, the DNA is TGCGCCAGCAGCCCCAGGACACCCTCCTACGAGCAGTACTTC. The chain couples TRBV5-1 to TRBJ2-7; D is perhaps TRBD1 (5 bases). V dropped 4 bases and J dropped 0 bases, with 11 bases sitting between them. The CDR3 contains 14 residues. Germline CDR1 and CDR2: SGHRS and YFSETQ.

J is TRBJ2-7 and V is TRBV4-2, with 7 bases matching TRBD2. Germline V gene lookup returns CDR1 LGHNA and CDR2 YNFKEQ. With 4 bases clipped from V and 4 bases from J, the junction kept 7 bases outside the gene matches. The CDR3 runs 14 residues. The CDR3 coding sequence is TGTGCCAGCAGCCTTTGGGAGGGAGGGTACGAGCAGTACTTC. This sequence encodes CASSLWEGGYEQYF.

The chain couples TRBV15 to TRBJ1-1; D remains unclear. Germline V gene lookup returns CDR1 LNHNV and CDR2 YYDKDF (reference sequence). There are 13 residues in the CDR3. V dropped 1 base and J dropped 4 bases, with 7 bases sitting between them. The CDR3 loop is CATSRGGSTEAFF. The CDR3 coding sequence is TGTGCCACCAGCAGAGGGGGTAGCACTGAAGCTTTCTTT.

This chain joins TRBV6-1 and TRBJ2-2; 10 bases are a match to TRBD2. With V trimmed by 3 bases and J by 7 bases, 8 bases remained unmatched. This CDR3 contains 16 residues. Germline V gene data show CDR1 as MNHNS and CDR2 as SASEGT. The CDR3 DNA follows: TGTGCCAGCAGTGACCCAGCGGGGGGGCCTATCGGGGAGCTGTTTTTT. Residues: CASSDPAGGPIGELFF.

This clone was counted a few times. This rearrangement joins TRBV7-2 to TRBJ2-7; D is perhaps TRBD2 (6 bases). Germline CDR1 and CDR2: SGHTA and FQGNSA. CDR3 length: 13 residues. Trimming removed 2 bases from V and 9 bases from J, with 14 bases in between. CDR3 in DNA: TGTGCCAGCAGCTTAACTGCGGCGGGGTTGCAGTACTTC. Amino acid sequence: CASSLTAAGLQYF.

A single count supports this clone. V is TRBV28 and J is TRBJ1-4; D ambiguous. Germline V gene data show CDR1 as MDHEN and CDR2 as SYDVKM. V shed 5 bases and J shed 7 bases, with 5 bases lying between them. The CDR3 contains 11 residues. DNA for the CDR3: TGTGCCAGCAGTCCCGCTGAAAAACTGTTTTTT. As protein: CASSPAEKLFF.

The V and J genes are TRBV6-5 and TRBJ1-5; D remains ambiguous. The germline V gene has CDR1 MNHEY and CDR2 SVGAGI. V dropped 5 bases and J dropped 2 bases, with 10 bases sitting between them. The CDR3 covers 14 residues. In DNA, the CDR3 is TGTGCCAGCAGTAGGGATGTGGGCAATCAGCCCCAGCATTTT. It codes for CASSRDVGNQPQHF.

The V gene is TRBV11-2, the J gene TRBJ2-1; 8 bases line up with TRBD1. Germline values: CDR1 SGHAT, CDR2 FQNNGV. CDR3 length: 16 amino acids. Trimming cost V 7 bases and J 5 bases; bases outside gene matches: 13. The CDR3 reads CASTIQTQGADNEQFF. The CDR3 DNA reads TGTGCCAGCACCATACAAACCCAGGGGGCCGACAATGAGCAGTTCTTC.

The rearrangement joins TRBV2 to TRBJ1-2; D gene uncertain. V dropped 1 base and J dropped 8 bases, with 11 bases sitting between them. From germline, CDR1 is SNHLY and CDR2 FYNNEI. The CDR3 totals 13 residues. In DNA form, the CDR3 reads TGTGCCAGCAGTGAAGAGGGAGAAGTGGGCTACACCTTC. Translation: CASSEEGEVGYTF.

The CDR3 sequence is CASSPRLGRPNTEAFF. The DNA for the CDR3 is TGTGCCAGCAGCCCCCGGTTGGGACGGCCGAACACTGAAGCTTTCTTT. The chain couples TRBV21-1 to TRBJ1-1. TRBV21-1 is labeled a pseudogene. This CDR3 is 16 amino acids long.

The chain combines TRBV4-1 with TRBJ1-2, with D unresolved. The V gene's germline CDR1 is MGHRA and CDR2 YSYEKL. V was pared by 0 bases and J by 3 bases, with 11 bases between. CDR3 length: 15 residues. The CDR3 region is CASSQDSAVDYGYTF. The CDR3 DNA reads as TGCGCCAGCAGCCAAGATTCGGCCGTGGACTATGGCTACACCTTC.

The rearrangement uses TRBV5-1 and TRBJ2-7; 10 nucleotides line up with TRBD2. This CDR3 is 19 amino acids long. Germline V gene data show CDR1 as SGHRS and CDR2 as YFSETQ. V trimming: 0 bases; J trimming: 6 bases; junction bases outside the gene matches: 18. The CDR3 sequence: CASSLEASQAGGSLGEQYF. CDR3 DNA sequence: TGCGCCAGCAGCTTGGAGGCCTCCCAAGCGGGGGGGTCGTTGGGCGAGCAGTACTTC.

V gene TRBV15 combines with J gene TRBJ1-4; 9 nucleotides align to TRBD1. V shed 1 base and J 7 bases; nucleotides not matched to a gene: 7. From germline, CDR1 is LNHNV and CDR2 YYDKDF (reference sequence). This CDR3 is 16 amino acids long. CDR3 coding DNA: TGTGCCACCAGCAGAGTCATCACAGGGGGCGGTGAAAAACTGTTTTTT. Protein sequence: CATSRVITGGGEKLFF. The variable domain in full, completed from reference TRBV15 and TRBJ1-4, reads DAMVIQNPRYQVTQFGKPVTLSCSQTLNHNVMYWYQQKSSQAPKLLFHYYDKDFNNEADTPDNFQSRRPNTSFCFLDIRSPGLGDTAMYLCATSRVITGGGEKLFFGSGTQLSVL.

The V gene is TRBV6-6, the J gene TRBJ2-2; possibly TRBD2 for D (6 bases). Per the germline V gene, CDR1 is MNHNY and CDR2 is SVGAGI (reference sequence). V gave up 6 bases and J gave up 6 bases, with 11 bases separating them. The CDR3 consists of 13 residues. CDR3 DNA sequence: TGTGCCAGCAGCCCGGTAGCGGCCGGGGAGCTGTTTTTT. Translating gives CASSPVAAGELFF.